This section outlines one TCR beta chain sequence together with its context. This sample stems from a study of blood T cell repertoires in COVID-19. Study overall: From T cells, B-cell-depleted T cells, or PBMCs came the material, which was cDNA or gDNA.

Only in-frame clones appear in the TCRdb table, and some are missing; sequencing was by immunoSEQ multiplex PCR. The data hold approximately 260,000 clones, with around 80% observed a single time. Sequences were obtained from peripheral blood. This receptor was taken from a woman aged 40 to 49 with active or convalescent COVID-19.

The CDR3 sequence: CASSLQPTGQGYGYTF. The CDR3 DNA follows: TGTGCCAGCTCACTCCAGCCTACGGGACAGGGGTATGGCTACACCTTC. V usage is TRBV18 and J usage is TRBJ1-2; 10 nucleotides match TRBD1. Germline lookup yields CDR1 KGHSH and CDR2 LQKENI. The CDR3 extends over 16 amino acids. V shed 4 bases, J shed 5 bases, and the junction held 10 bases outside the gene matches. Filled out from reference TRBV18 and TRBJ1-2, the complete variable domain reads NAGVMQNPRHLVRRRGQEARLRCSPMKGHSHVYWYRQLPEEGLKFMVYLQKENIIDESGMPKERFSAEFPKEGPSILRIQQVVRGDSAAYFCASSLQPTGQGYGYTFGSGTRLTVV.